Only a few counts were recorded for the clone carrying this TCR beta chain. Antigen unknown. This sample is drawn from a study of human T cells and chemical hapten exposure. Study-wide results and limits: The presence of alopecia in the donors means their immune response may differ from healthy people's. No alteration of TCRs above 1 in 1000 frequency was seen with DPC sensitization.

Time point defined: patch test 1, 2 weeks after DPC sensitization. Treatment: therapeutic diphenylcyclopropenone sensitization with weekly scalp DPC. This CDR3 spans 16 amino acids. V lost 5 bases and J lost 3, with 19 bases in between. Germline V gives CDR1 SGHAT, CDR2 FQNNGV. TCRdb called the RACE reads again in MiXCR, with one record for every CDR3 protein. The sample gives approximately 70,000 distinct CDR3 sequences, roughly 9.2% of which show up once; over 3% is in the top ten. This sample comprised whole blood, obtained in connection with sensitization to the hapten diphenylcyclopropenone (DPC). The chain couples TRBV11-2 to TRBJ2-5, with a tentative D call TRBD1 (5 bases). The sequence derives from a woman in her thirties or forties with alopecia areata. Some clones in this sample may be carry-over from other donors' samples. The CDR3, as DNA: TGTGCCAGCAGCCCGACGGCCCAGGGTTTCAAAGAGACCCAGTACTTC. Residues: CASSPTAQGFKETQYF.